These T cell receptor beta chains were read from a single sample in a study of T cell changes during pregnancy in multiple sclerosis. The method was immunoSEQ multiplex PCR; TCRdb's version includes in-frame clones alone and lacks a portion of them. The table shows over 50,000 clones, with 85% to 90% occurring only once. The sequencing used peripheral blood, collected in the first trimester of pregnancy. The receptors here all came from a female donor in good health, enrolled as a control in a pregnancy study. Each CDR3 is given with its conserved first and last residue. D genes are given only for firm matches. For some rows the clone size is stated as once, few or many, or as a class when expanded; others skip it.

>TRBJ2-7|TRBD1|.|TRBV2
CASNPTGAYEQYF
TGTGCCAGCAACCCTACAGGGGCCTACGAGCAGTACTTC
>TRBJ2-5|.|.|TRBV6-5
CASSPGTPQETQYF
TGTGCCAGCAGTCCTGGGACTCCCCAAGAGACCCAGTACTTC
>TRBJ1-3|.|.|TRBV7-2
CASSLRPPGAGNTIYF
TGTGCCAGCAGCTTAAGGCCCCCAGGTGCTGGAAACACCATATATTTT
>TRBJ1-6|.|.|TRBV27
CASRLRNSNSPLHF
TGTGCCAGCAGGCTCAGGAACAGCAATTCACCCCTCCACTTT
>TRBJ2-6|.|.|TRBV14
CASSQDHRASGANVLTF
TGTGCCAGCAGCCAAGATCACAGGGCCTCTGGGGCCAACGTCCTGACTTTC
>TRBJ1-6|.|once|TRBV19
CASRVRYEVENSPLHF
TGTGCCAGCAGAGTTCGATACGAGGTAGAGAATTCACCCCTCCACTTT
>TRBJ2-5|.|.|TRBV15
CATSRDPAGGETQYF
TGTGCCACCAGCAGAGATCCGGCCGGGGGTGAGACCCAGTACTTC
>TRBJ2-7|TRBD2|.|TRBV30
CAWKVGGGYEQYF
TGTGCCTGGAAAGTGGGGGGGGGCTACGAGCAGTACTTC
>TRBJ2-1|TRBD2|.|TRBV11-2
CASSLDRASGGASYNEQFF
TGTGCCAGCAGCTTAGATAGGGCTAGCGGGGGGGCCTCCTACAATGAGCAGTTCTTC
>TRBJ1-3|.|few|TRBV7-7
CASRHRSGDWDTIYF
TGTGCTAGCAGACACAGGTCCGGTGACTGGGACACCATATATTTT
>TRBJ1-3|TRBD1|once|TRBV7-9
CASRTGAGNTIYF
TGTGCCAGCAGAACAGGGGCAGGAAACACCATATATTTT
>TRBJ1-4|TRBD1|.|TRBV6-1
CASSERTGTYEKLFF
TGTGCCAGCAGTGAACGGACAGGGACGTATGAAAAACTGTTTTTT
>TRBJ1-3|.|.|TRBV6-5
CASSYSHSTGNTIYF
TGTGCCAGCAGTTACTCCCACAGCACTGGAAACACCATATATTTT
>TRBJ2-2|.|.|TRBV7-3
CASSLGGANTGELFF
TGTGCCAGCAGCTTGGGAGGCGCGAACACCGGGGAGCTGTTTTTT
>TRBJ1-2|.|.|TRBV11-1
CASSFGEHYGYTF
TGTGCCAGCAGCTTCGGGGAACACTATGGCTACACCTTC
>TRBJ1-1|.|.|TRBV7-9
CASSLSGGTNTEAFF
TGTGCCAGCAGCTTATCGGGAGGGACGAACACTGAAGCTTTCTTT
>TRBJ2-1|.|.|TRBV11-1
CASSPQGGDFFSYNEQFF
TGTGCCAGCAGCCCCCAGGGGGGCGACTTCTTCTCCTACAATGAGCAGTTCTTC
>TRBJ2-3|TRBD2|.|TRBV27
CASSLFAKRLAGSTDTQYF
TGTGCCAGCAGTTTATTTGCCAAAAGACTAGCGGGGAGCACAGATACGCAGTATTTT
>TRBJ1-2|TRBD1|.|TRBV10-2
CASSVGQGIGGYTF
TGCGCCAGCAGTGTGGGACAGGGGATTGGTGGCTACACCTTC
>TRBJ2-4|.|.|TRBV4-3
CASSQEPRGENIQYF
TGCGCCAGCAGCCAAGAGCCCAGGGGAGAAAACATTCAGTACTTC
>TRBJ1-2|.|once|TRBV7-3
CASSRAAGGSLYGYTF
TGTGCCAGCAGCCGAGCCGCAGGAGGCTCACTATATGGCTACACCTTC
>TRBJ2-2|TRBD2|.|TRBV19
CASSSTSGGTTGELFF
TGTGCCAGTAGTTCGACTAGCGGGGGGACCACCGGGGAGCTGTTTTTT
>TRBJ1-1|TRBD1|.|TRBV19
CASSNRGGSNTEAFF
TGTGCCAGTAGTAACCGAGGGGGCTCGAACACTGAAGCTTTCTTT
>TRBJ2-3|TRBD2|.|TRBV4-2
CASSQGTSGGATDTQYF
TGTGCCAGCAGCCAAGGGACTAGCGGGGGTGCAACAGATACGCAGTATTTT
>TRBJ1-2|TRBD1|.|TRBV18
CASSAGQDLLGYTF
TGTGCCAGCTCAGCGGGACAGGACCTCTTGGGCTACACCTTC
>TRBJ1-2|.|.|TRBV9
CASSVAQGGSYGYTF
TGTGCCAGCAGCGTAGCCCAGGGTGGCTCCTATGGCTACACCTTC
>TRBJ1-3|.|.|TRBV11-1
CASTSIESLNTIYF
TGTGCCAGCACCTCGATTGAAAGCCTAAACACCATATATTTT
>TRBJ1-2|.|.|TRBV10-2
CASRPGQSSFYGYTF
TGCGCCAGCAGACCGGGACAAAGCTCGTTTTATGGCTACACCTTC
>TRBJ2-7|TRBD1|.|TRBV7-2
CASSSPRDRSYEQYF
TGTGCCAGCAGCTCCCCCCGGGACAGGTCCTACGAGCAGTACTTC
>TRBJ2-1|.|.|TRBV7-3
CASSYLPGRSSYNEQFF
TGTGCCAGCAGCTATCTCCCGGGTCGAAGCTCCTACAATGAGCAGTTCTTC
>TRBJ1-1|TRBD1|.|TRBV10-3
CAIRTDRVNTEAFF
TGTGCCATCAGGACGGACAGGGTGAACACTGAAGCTTTCTTT
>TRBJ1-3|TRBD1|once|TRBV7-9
CAIHRGTPGNTIYF
TGTGCCATCCACAGGGGAACACCTGGAAACACCATATATTTT
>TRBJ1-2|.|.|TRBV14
CASSQDRDYGYTF
TGTGCCAGCAGCCAAGACAGGGACTATGGCTACACCTTC
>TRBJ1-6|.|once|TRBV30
CAWDRERSPLHF
TGTGCCTGGGACCGGGAAAGATCACCCCTCCACTTT
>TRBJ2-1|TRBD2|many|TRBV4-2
CASSQDPSGGYNEQFF
TGTGCCAGCAGCCAAGACCCTAGCGGGGGTTACAATGAGCAGTTCTTC
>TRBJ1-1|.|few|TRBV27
CASSLGQANTEAFF
TGTGCCAGCAGTTTGGGGCAGGCCAACACTGAAGCTTTCTTT
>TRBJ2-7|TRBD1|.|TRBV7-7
CASSKSGQSYEQYF
TGTGCCAGCAGCAAATCGGGACAGAGCTACGAGCAGTACTTC
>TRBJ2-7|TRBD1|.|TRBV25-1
CASRDRLTYEQYF
TGTGCCAGCAGGGACAGGCTTACCTACGAGCAGTACTTC
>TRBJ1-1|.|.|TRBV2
CASSEERVASGTEAFF
TGTGCCAGCAGTGAAGAACGTGTAGCCTCGGGTACTGAAGCTTTCTTT
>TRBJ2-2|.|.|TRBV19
CASSTGVGNTGELFF
TGTGCCAGTAGTACAGGGGTGGGGAACACCGGGGAGCTGTTTTTT
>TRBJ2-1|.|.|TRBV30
CAWSPRPRSSYNEQFF
TGTGCCTGGAGTCCCCGACCGCGGAGCTCCTACAATGAGCAGTTCTTC
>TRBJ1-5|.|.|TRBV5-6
CASSPGGSAIPQHF
TGTGCCAGCAGCCCGGGGGGGTCAGCGATCCCCCAGCATTTT
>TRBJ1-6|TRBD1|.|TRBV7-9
CASSLVDRGRSPLHF
TGTGCCAGCAGCCTAGTGGACAGGGGGCGTTCACCCCTCCACTTT
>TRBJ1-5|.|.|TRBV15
CATSGANGRVSQPQHF
TGTGCCACCAGTGGAGCGAACGGCAGGGTGAGCCAGCCCCAGCATTTT
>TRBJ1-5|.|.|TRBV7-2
CASSPNGGQPQHF
TGTGCCAGCAGCCCCAATGGGGGGCAGCCCCAGCATTTT
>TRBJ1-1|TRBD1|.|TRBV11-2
CASSLDIYPLGTVNTEAFF
TGTGCCAGCAGCTTAGATATCTATCCCCTGGGGACAGTGAACACTGAAGCTTTCTTT
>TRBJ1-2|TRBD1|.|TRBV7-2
CASSPRAQGDYGYTF
TGTGCCAGCAGCCCCAGGGCCCAGGGGGACTATGGCTACACCTTC
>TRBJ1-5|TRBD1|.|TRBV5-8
CASSLWDRVYSNQPQHF
TGTGCCAGCAGCTTGTGGGACAGAGTTTATAGCAATCAGCCCCAGCATTTT
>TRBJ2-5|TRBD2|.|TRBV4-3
CASSQGSGGYLETQYF
TGCGCCAGCAGCCAAGGTTCGGGAGGCTATCTGGAGACCCAGTACTTC
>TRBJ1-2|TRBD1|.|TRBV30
CAWTSRGSVALNYGYTF
TGTGCCTGGACTTCCAGGGGGTCCGTCGCCCTTAACTATGGCTACACCTTC